The present TCR beta chain was sequenced within a study of regulatory T cells in long-lasting Graves disease. Time point specified: newly diagnosed GD, antithyroid drugs for less than 3 months. After RNA was extracted from PBMCs, the TCR library was made from it. CDR1 and CDR2 (germline): MNHNS, SASEGT. Trimming removed 6 bases from V and 9 bases from J, with 6 bases in between. This CDR3 contains 10 residues. This clonotype appeared a few times. TCR beta libraries were built with iRepertoire HTBI primers and Arm-PCR of CDR3 regions. Via MiXCR, TCRdb re-called the multiplex PCR reads, giving one row per CDR3 protein. The sample includes 360,000 or so distinct CDR3 sequences, 12% of them seen just once. This same sample was also part of a study on T cells in Graves' hyperthyroidism and ophthalmopathy. From that report: TCR CDR3 underwent first-round RT-PCR with the HTBI primer set. Appearing also in blood were most of the thyroid clonotypes expanded above 0.001. Ophthalmopathy stood apart from stable hyperthyroidism in a 13 V-J model.

This material consisted of peripheral blood mononuclear cells (PBMCs), taken at new diagnosis, from a patient treated with antithyroid drugs. The sequence was collected from a woman aged 18-29 years with Graves disease. V is TRBV6-1 and J is TRBJ2-1, with D unclear. The CDR3 region is CASSGSEQFF. In nucleotides, the CDR3 is TGTGCCAGCAGCGGATCTGAGCAGTTCTTC.